The clone carrying this T cell receptor (beta chain) was seen a handful of times. This sample is part of a study of blood T cell repertoires in COVID-19. Study context: Samples taken during acute and convalescent COVID-19 were collected in the United States, Italy and Spain. T cells, B-cell-depleted T cells, or PBMCs provided the cDNA or gDNA that served as material.

The ends lost 6 bases at V and 0 bases at J; junction bases unmatched: 7. Germline assignment: CDR1 MNHEY and CDR2 SMNVEV (reference sequence). This CDR3 is 15 amino acids long. As processed by the authors: The assay estimated nucleated cells by amplifying reference gene primers. The repertoire was sequenced with immunoSEQ multiplex PCR; TCRdb's copy has only in-frame clones and lacks some. That table furnishes V, J and clone size, whereas the DNA furnished D and trimming. The sample carries about 150,000 clones, 88% recorded once. This receptor was identified in a woman between 65 and 79 years old with acute or convalescent COVID-19. The specimen was peripheral blood. The chain links TRBV27 to TRBJ2-7; 8 bases are shared with TRBD2. CDR3 bases: TGTGCCAGCAGAGGGGCGGGGGGCAACTCCTACGAGCAGTACTTC. Residues: CASRGAGGNSYEQYF.